The clone carrying this T cell receptor beta chain rates as medium-sized. The antigen remains unidentified. This CDR3 region has 15 residues. Germline V gene lookup returns CDR1 SEHNR and CDR2 FQNEAQ (reference sequence). Unmatched junction bases numbered 9, after V lost 6 bases and J lost 8 bases. These data originate in a study of vaccination and CD4 T cells after COVID-19. Overall study: Each participant was administered two doses of a vaccine, which was either BNT162b2 or mRNA-1273. From HCoV-229E, HCoV-OC43, HCoV-NL63 and SARS-CoV-2, overlapping spike peptides were used to stimulate the cells.

Time point specified: late sampling 161 to 241 days after vaccination in a few convalescent patients. The treatment: roughly 11-day PBMC culture with coronavirus spike peptide pools or control peptides (ViraFEST assay). Culture conditions combined 1.5 million to 2.5 million PBMCs per well with about 9.2 IU/ml IL-2 and 9 to 10 ug/ml peptide pools. Oncomine TCR Beta short-read sequencing was applied to DNA from cultured CD4+ T cells. TCRdb re-called the PCR reads through MiXCR, storing one row per CDR3 protein. The sample contains tens of thousands of distinct CDR3 sequences, 28% of which appear only once.

The chain joins TRBV7-9 to TRBJ1-6, with TRBD1 matching 8 bases. This TCR came from a human donor who had recovered from COVID-19. The sequenced sample was CD4+ T cells from blood, cultured in vitro, obtained about 7 months after SARS-CoV-2 vaccination. CDR3 protein: CASSPGGRIHSPLHF. CDR3 coding DNA: TGTGCCAGCAGTCCAGGGGGCAGGATACATTCACCCCTCCACTTT.